Listed below are T cell receptor beta chains from one sample, sequenced in a study of T cells after posttransplantation cyclophosphamide. Clones were read by immunoSEQ multiplex PCR, and TCRdb kept only the in-frame ones, dropping some. Of over 15,000 clones listed, 65% to 75% were seen once; the top ten hold 27%. The specimen was PBMCs, collected after an allogeneic stem cell transplant with post-transplant cyclophosphamide. The receptors were sampled from a young adult male patient who received an allogeneic stem cell transplant from a related donor, was CMV-positive, and had acute GVHD only. Some T cells here may be from the graft donor. CDR3s include the opening cysteine and the closing phenylalanine or tryptophan. D genes are given only for firm matches. Not all rows give a size; the values are once, few, many and, for expanded clones, a class.

TRBV9	TRBD1	TRBJ1-1	few	16	TGTGCCAGCAGCGCCAGGGGGTCTACAGGTGGCACTGAAGCTTTCTTT	CASSARGSTGGTEAFF
TRBV6-6	-	TRBJ1-4	-	15	TGTGCCAGCAGTTATTGGAGTCGGTCTAATGAAAAACTGTTTTTT	CASSYWSRSNEKLFF
TRBV19	-	TRBJ1-5	-	17	TGTGCCAGTAGTATCAGAGGGTCAGCAGGGGCCGATCAGCCCCAGCATTTT	CASSIRGSAGADQPQHF
TRBV5-1	-	TRBJ1-5	-	15	TGCGCCAGCCGCCTGGGGGGGGGCGGCAATCAGCCCCAGCATTTT	CASRLGGGGNQPQHF
TRBV2	-	TRBJ2-2	few	14	TGTGCCAGCAGTGCCGGCAGGCAGACCGGGGAGCTGTTTTTT	CASSAGRQTGELFF
TRBV5-1	-	TRBJ1-1	-	13	TGCGCCAGCAGCCTACAGGGGAACACTGAAGCTTTCTTT	CASSLQGNTEAFF
TRBV9	TRBD1	TRBJ1-1	-	15	TGTGCCAGCAGCGTTATGACAGGGGCGAACACTGAAGCTTTCTTT	CASSVMTGANTEAFF
TRBV2	-	TRBJ2-7	-	14	TGTGCCAGCAGTGAGTCCAGATCGACCTACGAGCAGTACTTC	CASSESRSTYEQYF
TRBV7-4	TRBD1	TRBJ1-5	-	17	TGTGCCAGCAGCTTAGCGGCGGGACAGGGTTGTAATCAGCCCCAGCATTTT	CASSLAAGQGCNQPQHF
TRBV7-9	-	TRBJ1-3	few	14	TGTGCCAGCAGCTCCGGGGACTCTGGAAACACCATATATTTT	CASSSGDSGNTIYF
TRBV11-1	TRBD1	TRBJ1-1	few	14	TGTGCCAGCAGCCACAGGGGGGGCAACACTGAAGCTTTCTTT	CASSHRGGNTEAFF
TRBV5-4	-	TRBJ2-7	once	13	TGTGCCAGCAGCAAGGCCGGGGGTTACGAGCAGTACTTC	CASSKAGGYEQYF
TRBV7-2	-	TRBJ2-7	-	15	TGTGCCAGCAGCTCGATTTCCGGGACAATCGACGAGCAGTACTTC	CASSSISGTIDEQYF
TRBV7-2	-	TRBJ1-1	-	15	TGTGCCAGCAGCCCTGAAGGGGATATGAACACTGAAGCTTTCTTT	CASSPEGDMNTEAFF
TRBV30	TRBD1	TRBJ1-4	-	15	TGTGCCTGGGGTACGGACAGGGGGGGGCAGGAAAAACTGTTTTTT	CAWGTDRGGQEKLFF
TRBV6-4	-	TRBJ1-3	-	15	TGTGCCAGCAGTGACACAGGGCGCTCTGGAAACACCATATATTTT	CASSDTGRSGNTIYF
TRBV2	TRBD2	TRBJ2-5	-	15	TGTGCCAGCAGAGAGGGACTAGCGGGGAAGGAGACCCAGTACTTC	CASREGLAGKETQYF
TRBV12-5	TRBD1	TRBJ2-1	-	14	TGTGCTAGTGGTTTGGGGGGACAGTACAATGAGCAGTTCTTC	CASGLGGQYNEQFF
TRBV28	TRBD1	TRBJ1-2	-	15	TGTGCCAGCCGGGACAGGGGGCAAGCTAACTATGGCTACACCTTC	CASRDRGQANYGYTF
TRBV7-9	-	TRBJ1-5	-	15	TGTGCCAGCAGCTTAGGCGGGGCTCCCAATCAGCCCCAGCATTTT	CASSLGGAPNQPQHF
TRBV7-2	-	TRBJ2-1	-	15	TGTGCCAGCAGCTTACAACAGGCCGCCTACAATGAGCAGTTCTTC	CASSLQQAAYNEQFF
TRBV7-6	-	TRBJ2-2	-	15	TGTGCCAGCAGCTTAGGGCCCCCTCCCACCGGGGAGCTGTTTTTT	CASSLGPPPTGELFF
TRBV4-1	TRBD2	TRBJ2-3	-	15	TGCGCCAGCAGCAATCTAGCGGGGAATACAGATACGCAGTATTTT	CASSNLAGNTDTQYF
TRBV4-3	TRBD2	TRBJ2-1	-	17	TGCGCCAGCAGCCAAGATCTAGGGCGGGGGGGATACAATGAGCAGTTCTTC	CASSQDLGRGGYNEQFF
TRBV19	-	TRBJ1-1	few	13	TGTGCCAGTAGTGACTCGAGGGACACTGAAGCTTTCTTT	CASSDSRDTEAFF
TRBV27	-	TRBJ2-2	-	16	TGTGCCAGCGGAAAACCAGGGGCCGCGAACACCGGGGAGCTGTTTTTT	CASGKPGAANTGELFF
TRBV29-1	TRBD1	TRBJ1-1	-	13	TGCAGCGCCGTACAGGGGGCTAACACTGAAGCTTTCTTT	CSAVQGANTEAFF
TRBV5-1	TRBD1	TRBJ2-7	-	15	TGCGCCAGCAGCTTCCGACAGGGGAGCTCCTACGAGCAGTACTTC	CASSFRQGSSYEQYF
TRBV6-5	TRBD2	TRBJ2-1	-	16	TGTGCCAGCAGTTACTGGCGGGGGGGCATGAACAATGAGCAGTTCTTC	CASSYWRGGMNNEQFF
TRBV19	TRBD1	TRBJ1-4	-	16	TGTGCCAGTAGTATGGGGCCCCGGCAGGGGGATGAAAAACTGTTTTTT	CASSMGPRQGDEKLFF
TRBV6-5	-	TRBJ2-7	once	14	TGTGCCAGCAGTAAACAGGGCCCCGACCACGAGCAGTACTTC	CASSKQGPDHEQYF
TRBV7-2	-	TRBJ1-2	-	15	TGTGCCAGCAGCTTAGCGCCAGGGGAAGGATATGGCTACACCTTC	CASSLAPGEGYGYTF
TRBV9	-	TRBJ2-1	once	11	TGTGCCAGCAGGGGCGACAATGAGCAGTTCTTC	CASRGDNEQFF
TRBV6-6	-	TRBJ1-4	few	11	TGTGCCAGCAGTTACTCTCAAGAGCGGGTTTTT	CASSYSQERVF
TRBV7-9	TRBD1	TRBJ1-1	-	15	TGTGCCAGCAGCGCTCCGGGACAGGGTCGCACTGAAGCTTTCTTT	CASSAPGQGRTEAFF
TRBV7-9	-	TRBJ1-3	-	12	TGTGCCAGCAGCCCGGGAGGAAACACCATATATTTT	CASSPGGNTIYF
TRBV5-1	TRBD1	TRBJ2-3	-	16	TGCGCCAGCAGCCGAGGCGGACAGGCCAACACAGATACGCAGTATTTT	CASSRGGQANTDTQYF
TRBV13	-	TRBJ1-1	once	14	TGTGCCAGCAGTAGGGCGGGGTGGAACACTGAAGCTTTCTTT	CASSRAGWNTEAFF
TRBV7-9	-	TRBJ1-1	-	14	TGTGCCAGCAGCTTTTTCGGGGTAGGAACTGAAGCTTTCTTT	CASSFFGVGTEAFF